The 5 T cell receptor beta chains below were found in one sample sequenced in a study of identical twins. One entry per CDR3 protein results from TCRdb running MiXCR on the 5' RACE reads. The table has roughly 250,000 distinct CDR3 sequences, about 7% seen once. These data are also associated with another study on yellow fever vaccine responses in identical twins.

Sequenced sample: memory (CD45RO+) T cells sorted from blood. The receptors stem from a woman aged 18 to 35 in good health.

This clonotype has ten or more counts. V gene TRBV7-2 combines with J gene TRBJ1-5; TRBD1 is a possible D gene (6 bases). Per germline, CDR1 SGHTA and CDR2 FQGNSA. V lost 5 bases to trimming and J lost 5 bases, with 19 bases between them. The CDR3 covers 16 residues. The CDR3 sequence is CASSLFSITGYQPQHF. The CDR3 DNA reads TGTGCCAGCAGCCTTTTCTCAATCACAGGGTATCAGCCCCAGCATTTT.

This clonotype was observed many times. The rearrangement joins TRBV5-1 to TRBJ1-2; no firm D call. Trimming pared 4 bases from V and 6 bases from J, leaving 13 bases between. Germline V gene data show CDR1 as SGHRS and CDR2 as YFSETQ. This CDR3 has 13 amino acids. The CDR3 loop reads CASSPSVVNGYTF. The CDR3 region has the DNA TGCGCCAGCAGCCCGAGTGTGGTGAATGGCTACACCTTC.

This clonotype was counted ten times or more. The chain has TRBV7-2 and TRBJ1-2; unclear D gene. Germline CDR1 is SGHTA and CDR2 is FQGNSA. V was trimmed by 4 bases and J by 4 bases, leaving 4 bases between them. The CDR3 runs 11 residues. The CDR3 loop reads CASSSLYGYTF. The CDR3 nucleotides read TGTGCCAGCAGCTCCCTCTATGGCTACACCTTC.

The table lists this clonotype with many counts. This sequence joins TRBV20-1 and TRBJ2-5; D is perhaps TRBD2 (6 bases). The CDR3 totals 13 residues. V lost 3 bases and J 5 bases, leaving 13 bases between the germline ends. Germline V lookup: CDR1 DFQATT, CDR2 SNEGSKA (reference sequence). CDR3 amino acids: CSASSGPGETQYF. DNA for the CDR3: TGCAGTGCTAGTAGCGGTCCGGGGGAGACCCAGTACTTC.

CDR3 sequence: CASSLGKGDGELFF. CDR3 nucleotides: TGCGCCAGCAGCTTGGGGAAAGGGGACGGGGAGCTGTTTTTT. The chain links TRBV5-1 to TRBJ2-2, with a tentative D call TRBD1 (5 bases). Trimming left V 0 bases short and J 7 bases short, with 10 bases between. Germline assignment: CDR1 SGHRS and CDR2 YFSETQ. This CDR3 contains 14 residues.